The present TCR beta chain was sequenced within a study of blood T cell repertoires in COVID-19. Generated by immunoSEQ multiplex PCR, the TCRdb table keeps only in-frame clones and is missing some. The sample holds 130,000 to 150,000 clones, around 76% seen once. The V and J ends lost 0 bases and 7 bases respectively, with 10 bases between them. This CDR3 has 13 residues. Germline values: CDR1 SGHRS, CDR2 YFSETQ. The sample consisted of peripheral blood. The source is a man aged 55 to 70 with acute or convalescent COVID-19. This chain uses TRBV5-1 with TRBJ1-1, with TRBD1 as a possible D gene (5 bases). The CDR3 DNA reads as TGCGCCAGCAGCTTGGGGCAGGGCTTTGAAGCTTTCTTT. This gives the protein CASSLGQGFEAFF.